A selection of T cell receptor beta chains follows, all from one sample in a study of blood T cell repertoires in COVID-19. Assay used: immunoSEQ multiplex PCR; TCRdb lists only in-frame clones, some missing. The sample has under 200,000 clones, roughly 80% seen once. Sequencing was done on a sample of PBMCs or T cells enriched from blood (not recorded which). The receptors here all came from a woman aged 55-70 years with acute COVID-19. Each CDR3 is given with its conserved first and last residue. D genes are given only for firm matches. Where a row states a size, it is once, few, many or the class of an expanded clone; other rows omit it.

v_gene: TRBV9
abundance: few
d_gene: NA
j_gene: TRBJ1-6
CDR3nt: TGTGCCAGCAGCGTAAAGGGAGTAGATTCACCCCTCCACTTT
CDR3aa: CASSVKGVDSPLHF

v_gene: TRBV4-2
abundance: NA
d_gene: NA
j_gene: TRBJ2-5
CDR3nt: TGTGCCAGCAGCCAAGTGGCCAGGGAGACCCAGTACTTC
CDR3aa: CASSQVARETQYF

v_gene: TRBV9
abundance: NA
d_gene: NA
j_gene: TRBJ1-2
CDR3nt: TGTGCCAGCAGCTCCCAGATTTATGGCTACACCTTC
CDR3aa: CASSSQIYGYTF

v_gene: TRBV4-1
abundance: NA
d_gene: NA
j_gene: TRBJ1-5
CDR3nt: TGCGCCAGCAGCCAACAAAGGGGGAATCAGCCCCAGCATTTT
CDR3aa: CASSQQRGNQPQHF

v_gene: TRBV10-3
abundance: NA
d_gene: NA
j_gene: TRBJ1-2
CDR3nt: TGTGCCATCAGTGACAGGGGTTCGGATGGCTACACCTTC
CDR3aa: CAISDRGSDGYTF

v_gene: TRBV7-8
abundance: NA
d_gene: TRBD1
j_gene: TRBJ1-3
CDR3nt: TGTGCCAGCAGTCCGGGGACAGTAGTCTCTGGAAACACCATATATTTT
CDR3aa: CASSPGTVVSGNTIYF

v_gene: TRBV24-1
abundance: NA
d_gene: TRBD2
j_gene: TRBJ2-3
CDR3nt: TGTGCCACCAGTGCTAGCGGGGGGCTCATGGATACGCAGTATTTT
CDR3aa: CATSASGGLMDTQYF

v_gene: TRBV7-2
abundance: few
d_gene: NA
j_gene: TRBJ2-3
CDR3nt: TGTGCCAGCAGCCCCCGCAGGGGCACAGATACGCAGTATTTT
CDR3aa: CASSPRRGTDTQYF

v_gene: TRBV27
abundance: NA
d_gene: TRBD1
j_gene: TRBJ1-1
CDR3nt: TGTGCCAGCAGTCCCCGGAAAATTGGACAGGGTGGAACTGAAGCTTTCTTT
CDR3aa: CASSPRKIGQGGTEAFF

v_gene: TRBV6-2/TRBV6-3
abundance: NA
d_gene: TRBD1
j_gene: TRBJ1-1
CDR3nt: TGTGCCAGCAGTTACCCCGACAGGGCGGGTGGCGCTTTCTTT
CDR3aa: CASSYPDRAGGAFF

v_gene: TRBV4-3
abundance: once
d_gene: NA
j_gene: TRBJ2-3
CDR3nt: TGCGCCAGCAGCCAATCTAGCGGCACAGATACGCAGTATTTT
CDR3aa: CASSQSSGTDTQYF

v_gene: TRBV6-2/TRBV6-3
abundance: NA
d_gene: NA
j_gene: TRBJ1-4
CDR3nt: TGTGCCAGCAGTTACTCGAGGTTGTGGACAGCTGAAAAACTGTTTTTT
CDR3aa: CASSYSRLWTAEKLFF

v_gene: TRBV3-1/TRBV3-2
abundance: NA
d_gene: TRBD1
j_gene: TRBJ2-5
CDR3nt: TGTGCCAGCAGCCAGACGGACAGGCCCCCCGGGACCCAGTACTTC
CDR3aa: CASSQTDRPPGTQYF

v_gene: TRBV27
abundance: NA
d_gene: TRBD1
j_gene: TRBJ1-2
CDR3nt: TGTGCCAGCAGTTTATCAAGGACAGGGGTCCTTGGGTGG
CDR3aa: CASSLSRTGVLGW

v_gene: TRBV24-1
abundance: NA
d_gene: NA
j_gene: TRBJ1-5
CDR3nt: TGTGCCACCAGTGATTTGACCCTCGGACAGATCGTCCATCAGCCCCAGCATTTT
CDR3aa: CATSDLTLGQIVHQPQHF

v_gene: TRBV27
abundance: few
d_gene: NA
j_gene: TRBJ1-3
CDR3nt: TGTGCCAGCAGCCGACGGGGGACGGGAAACACCATATATTTT
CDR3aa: CASSRRGTGNTIYF

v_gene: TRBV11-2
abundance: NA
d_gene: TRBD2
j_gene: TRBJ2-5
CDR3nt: TGTGCCAGCACCACGGCGGGGGTAGGCCAAGAGACCCAGTACTTC
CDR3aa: CASTTAGVGQETQYF

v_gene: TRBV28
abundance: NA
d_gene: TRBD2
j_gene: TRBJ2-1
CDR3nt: TGTGCCAGCAGTAGCCCTAGCGGGGGGCTTAATGAGCAGTTCTTC
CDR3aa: CASSSPSGGLNEQFF

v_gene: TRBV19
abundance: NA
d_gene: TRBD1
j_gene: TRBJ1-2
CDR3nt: TGTGCCAGTAGTAACGGACAGGGGGCAGTAAACTATGGCTACACCTTC
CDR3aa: CASSNGQGAVNYGYTF

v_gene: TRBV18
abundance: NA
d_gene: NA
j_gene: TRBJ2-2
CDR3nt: TGTGCCAGCTCACGGGAGGAAGCCACCGGGGAGCTGTTTTTT
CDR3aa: CASSREEATGELFF

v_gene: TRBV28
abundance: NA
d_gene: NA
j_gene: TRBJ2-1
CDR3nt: TGTGCCAGCAGTCCGACCGGAGGCCCCTACAATGAGCAGTTCTTC
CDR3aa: CASSPTGGPYNEQFF

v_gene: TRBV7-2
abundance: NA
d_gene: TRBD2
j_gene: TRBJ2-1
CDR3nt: TGTGCCAGCAGCCCCCAGGTGGGACTAGCGGGGGGGTACAATGAGCAGTTCTTC
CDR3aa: CASSPQVGLAGGYNEQFF

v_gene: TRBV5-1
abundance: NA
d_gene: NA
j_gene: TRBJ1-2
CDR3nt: TGCGCCAGCAGTGGGCAGGGCGACTATGGCTACACCTTC
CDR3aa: CASSGQGDYGYTF

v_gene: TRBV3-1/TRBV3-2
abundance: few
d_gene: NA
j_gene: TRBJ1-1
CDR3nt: TGTGCCAGCAGCCAAGATTTACGGGGGGGCACTGAAGCTTTCTTT
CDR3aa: CASSQDLRGGTEAFF

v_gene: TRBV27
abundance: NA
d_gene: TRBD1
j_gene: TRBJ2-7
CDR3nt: TGTGCCAGCAGCTGGTCTGGGACAGGTTCGAGCTCCTACGAGCAGTACTTC
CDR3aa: CASSWSGTGSSSYEQYF

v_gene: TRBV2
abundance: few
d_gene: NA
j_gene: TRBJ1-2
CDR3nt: TGTGCCACCGGGGTATACGGCTACACCTTC
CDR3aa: CATGVYGYTF

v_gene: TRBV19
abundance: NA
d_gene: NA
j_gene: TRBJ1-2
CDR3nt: TGTGCCAGTAGTTACAGGGTTCCGGCTAACTATGGCTACACCTTC
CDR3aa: CASSYRVPANYGYTF

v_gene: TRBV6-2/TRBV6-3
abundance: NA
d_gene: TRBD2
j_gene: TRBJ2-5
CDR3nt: TGTGCCAGCAGTTACTTGACCCGACCGGGGGGGACCCAGTACTTC
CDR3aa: CASSYLTRPGGTQYF

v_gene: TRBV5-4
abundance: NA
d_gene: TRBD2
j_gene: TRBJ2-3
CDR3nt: TGTGCCAGCAGCTGGACTAGCGGGAGGGCTAGCACAGATACGCAGTATTTT
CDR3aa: CASSWTSGRASTDTQYF

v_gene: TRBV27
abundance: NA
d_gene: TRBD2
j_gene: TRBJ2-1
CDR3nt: TGTGCCAGCAGTGTGGGACTAGCGCAAAACAATGAGCAGTTCTTC
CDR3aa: CASSVGLAQNNEQFF

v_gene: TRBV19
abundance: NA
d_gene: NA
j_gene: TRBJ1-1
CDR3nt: TGTGCCAGTAGTATAGGGCAGGGTACGAACACTGAAGCTTTCTTT
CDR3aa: CASSIGQGTNTEAFF

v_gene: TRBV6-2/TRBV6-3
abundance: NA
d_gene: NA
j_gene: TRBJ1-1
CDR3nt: TGTGCCAGCAGCTGGGGACACAACACTGAAGCTTTCTTT
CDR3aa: CASSWGHNTEAFF

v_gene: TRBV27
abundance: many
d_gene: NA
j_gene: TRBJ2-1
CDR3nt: TGTGCCAGCAGTTTGTCTTACAATGAGCAGTTCTTC
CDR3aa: CASSLSYNEQFF

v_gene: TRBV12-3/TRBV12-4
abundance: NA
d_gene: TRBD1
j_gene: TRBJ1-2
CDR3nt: TGTGCCAGCAGTTCACAGGGGTCCTATGGCTACACCTTC
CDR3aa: CASSSQGSYGYTF

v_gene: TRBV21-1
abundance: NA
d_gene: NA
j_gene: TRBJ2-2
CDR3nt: TGTGCCAGCAGCTCACCGGGACAAAACACCGGGGAGCTGTTTTTT
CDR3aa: CASSSPGQNTGELFF

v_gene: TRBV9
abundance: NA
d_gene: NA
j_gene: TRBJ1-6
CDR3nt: TGTGCCAGCACCACAACCGGGGGTACCAATTCACCCCTCCACTTT
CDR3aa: CASTTTGGTNSPLHF

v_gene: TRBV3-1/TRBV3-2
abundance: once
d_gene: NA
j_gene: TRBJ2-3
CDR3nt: TGTGCCAGCAGCCAAGAATCCGCTGAAGGGGGGGAATCAGATACGCAGTATTTT
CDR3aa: CASSQESAEGGESDTQYF

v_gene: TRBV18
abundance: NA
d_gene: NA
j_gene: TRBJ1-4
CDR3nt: TGTGCCAGCTCACCACCGGAGCGTCAAAAACTGTTTTTT
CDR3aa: CASSPPERQKLFF

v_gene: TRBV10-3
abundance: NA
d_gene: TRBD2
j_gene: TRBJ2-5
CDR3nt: TGTGCCATCAGTGGACTAGCGGGAGGGCTCGAGACCCAGTACTTC
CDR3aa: CAISGLAGGLETQYF

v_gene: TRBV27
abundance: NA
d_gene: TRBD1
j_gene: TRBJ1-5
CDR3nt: TGTGCCAGCAGTCCACGGACAGGGCGGGTACAGCCCCAGCATTTT
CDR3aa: CASSPRTGRVQPQHF

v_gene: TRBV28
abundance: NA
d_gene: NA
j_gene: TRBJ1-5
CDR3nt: TGTGCCAGCAGTTTTCTTAGTAGCAATCAGCCCCAGCATTTT
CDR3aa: CASSFLSSNQPQHF

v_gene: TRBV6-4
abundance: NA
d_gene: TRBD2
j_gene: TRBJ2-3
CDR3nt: TGTGCCACAGCCACTAGCGGGATTCAGTATTTT
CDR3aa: CATATSGIQYF

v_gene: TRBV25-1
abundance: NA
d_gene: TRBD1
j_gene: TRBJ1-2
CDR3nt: TGTGCCAGCACCCAGGGGACAGTCGATGGCTACACCTTC
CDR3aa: CASTQGTVDGYTF

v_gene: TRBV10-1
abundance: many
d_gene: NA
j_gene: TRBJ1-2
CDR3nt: TGCGCCAGCAAGCAGGTCGGGGACTATGGCTACACCTTC
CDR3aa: CASKQVGDYGYTF

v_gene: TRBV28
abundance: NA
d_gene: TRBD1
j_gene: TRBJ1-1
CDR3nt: TGTGCCAGCAGTTTATTTGGACAGGGGATGAACACTGAAGCTTTCTTT
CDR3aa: CASSLFGQGMNTEAFF

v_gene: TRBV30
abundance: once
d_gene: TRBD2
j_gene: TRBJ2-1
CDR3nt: TGTGCCTGGAGCCATCTAGCGGGAGTCGGGACCAATGAGCAGTTCTTC
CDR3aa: CAWSHLAGVGTNEQFF

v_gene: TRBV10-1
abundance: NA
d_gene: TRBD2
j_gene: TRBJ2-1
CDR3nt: TGCGCCAGCAGTGAAGGGACTAGCGGGAGACGGTCCTACAATGAGCAGTTCTTC
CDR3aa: CASSEGTSGRRSYNEQFF

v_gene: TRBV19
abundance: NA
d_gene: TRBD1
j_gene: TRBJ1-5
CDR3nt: TGTGCCAGTAGTACGGGACAGAGTAGCAATCAGCCCCAGCATTTT
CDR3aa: CASSTGQSSNQPQHF

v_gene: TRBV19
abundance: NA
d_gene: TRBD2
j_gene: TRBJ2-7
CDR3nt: TGTGCCAGTAGCAACGGGTGGCGGGAGGCCTACGAGCAGTACTTC
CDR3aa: CASSNGWREAYEQYF

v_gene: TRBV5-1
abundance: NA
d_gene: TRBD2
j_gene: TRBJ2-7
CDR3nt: TGCGCCAGCAGCTCCACCAACTTAGCGGGCAGCTCCTACGAGCAGTACTTC
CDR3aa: CASSSTNLAGSSYEQYF